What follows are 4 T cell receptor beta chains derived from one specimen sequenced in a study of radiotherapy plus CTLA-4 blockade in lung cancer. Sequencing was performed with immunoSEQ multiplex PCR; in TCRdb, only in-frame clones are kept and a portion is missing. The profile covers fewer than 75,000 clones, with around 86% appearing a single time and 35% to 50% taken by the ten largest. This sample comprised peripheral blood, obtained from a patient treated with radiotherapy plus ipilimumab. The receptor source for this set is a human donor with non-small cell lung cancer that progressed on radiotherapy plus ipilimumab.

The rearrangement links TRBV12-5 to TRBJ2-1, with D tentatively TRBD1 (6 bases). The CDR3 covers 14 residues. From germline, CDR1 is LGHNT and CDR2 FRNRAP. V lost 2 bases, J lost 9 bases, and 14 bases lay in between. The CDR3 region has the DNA TGTGCTAGTGGTTTGACTTCCACAGGGACTGAGCAGTTCTTC. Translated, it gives CASGLTSTGTEQFF.

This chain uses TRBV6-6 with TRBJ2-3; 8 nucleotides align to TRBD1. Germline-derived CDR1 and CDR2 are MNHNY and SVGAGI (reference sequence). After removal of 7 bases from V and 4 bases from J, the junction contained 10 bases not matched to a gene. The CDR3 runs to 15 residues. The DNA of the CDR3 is TGTGCCAGCAATCGACAGGGGTTGAGTGCAGATACGCAGTATTTT. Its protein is CASNRQGLSADTQYF.

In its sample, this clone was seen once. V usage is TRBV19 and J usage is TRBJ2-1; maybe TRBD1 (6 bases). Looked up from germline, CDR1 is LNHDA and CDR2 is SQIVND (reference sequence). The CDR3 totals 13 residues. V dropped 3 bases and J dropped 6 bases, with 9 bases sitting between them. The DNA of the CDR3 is TGTGCCAGTAGTATCTCCAGGGGCAATGAGCAGTTCTTC. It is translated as CASSISRGNEQFF.

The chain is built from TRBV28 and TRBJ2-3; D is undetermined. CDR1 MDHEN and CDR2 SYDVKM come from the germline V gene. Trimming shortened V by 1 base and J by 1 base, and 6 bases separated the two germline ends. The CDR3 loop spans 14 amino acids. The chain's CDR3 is CASSLYQGTDTQYF. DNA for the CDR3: TGTGCCAGCAGTTTATACCAGGGCACAGATACGCAGTATTTT.